This T cell receptor beta chain was captured in a study of blood T cells in healthy people across ages. Study conclusions and caveats: Donors of long life had a larger count of naive CD4+ cells and greater diversity than aged donors.

The ends lost 3 bases at V and 5 bases at J; junction bases unmatched: 9. CDR1 is SGHRS and CDR2 is YFSETQ in the germline V gene. This CDR3 is 15 amino acids long. Then a second PCR, running about 7 to 11 cycles, was carried out with a sample-barcoded 5' primer and a J-beta primer mix. A minimum of 2.5 million CDR3-containing paired-end reads was obtained for each sample. From the 5' RACE reads, TCRdb called clonotypes with MiXCR, one entry per CDR3 protein. This table has under 1 million distinct CDR3 sequences, around 45% appearing once. This clonotype was seen a few times. The antigen is undetermined. Per individual sample, total RNA of at least 5 micrograms was extracted.

What was sequenced was blood. The chain joins TRBV5-1 to TRBJ1-1, with 8 positions matching TRBD1. This TCR came from a man aged 60 to 69 in good health. The CDR3 coding sequence is TGCGCCAGCAGCTCTGGACAGGGAGGGTGGACTGAAGCTTTCTTT. Its protein product is CASSSGQGGWTEAFF.